The 30 T cell receptor beta chains given below trace back to one sample, sequenced in a study of blood T cells in healthy people across ages. A second roughly 7 to 12 cycle PCR used barcoded and J-beta primers. Via MiXCR, TCRdb re-called the 5' RACE reads, giving one row per CDR3 protein. The sample has fewer than 700,000 distinct CDR3 sequences; roughly 48% are singletons. Sequencing used blood. These TCRs come from a man older than 75 in good health.

This clonotype was picked up a small number of times. The chain joins TRBV12-3 or TRBV12-4 to TRBJ1-2; tentatively, D is TRBD1 (6 bases). Between the trimmed V and J ends, which lost 6 bases and 4 bases, there was a span of 12 bases. The CDR3 sequence is 13 residues long. The CDR3 is CASSPGDLYGYTF. CDR3 DNA: TGTGCCAGCAGCCCAGGGGATCTCTATGGCTACACCTTC.

This chain uses TRBV6-6 with TRBJ2-1; 9 bases line up with TRBD2. V lost 0 bases to trimming and J lost 6 bases; unmatched junction nucleotides: 6. Germline-derived CDR1 and CDR2 are MNHNY and SVGAGI (reference sequence). This CDR3 is built from 16 residues. CDR3 DNA: TGTGCCAGCAGTTACTCGGCGGGGGGGCCTCTCAATGAGCAGTTCTTC. Its protein product is CASSYSAGGPLNEQFF.

The gene calls are TRBV4-3 and TRBJ1-4; 7 bases line up with TRBD1. CDR3 length equals 14 residues. Germline-derived CDR1 and CDR2 are LGHNA and YSLEER. Trimming removed 3 bases from V and 5 bases from J; junction bases left unmatched: 3. The CDR3 loop reads CASSQTGLNEKLFF. In DNA form, the CDR3 reads TGCGCCAGCAGCCAGACAGGGCTCAATGAAAAACTGTTTTTT.

This chain links TRBV5-1 with TRBJ2-7; D ambiguous. Germline V CDR1 and CDR2: SGHRS, YFSETQ. This CDR3 comprises 14 residues. The ends were cut back, 4 bases at V and 0 bases at J, with 11 bases in the middle. The CDR3 loop is CASSLPDGSYEQYF. CDR3 coding DNA: TGCGCCAGCAGCCTCCCGGACGGCTCCTACGAGCAGTACTTC. Full variable domain (rest looked up from reference TRBV5-1 and TRBJ2-7): KAGVTQTPRYLIKTRGQQVTLSCSPISGHRSVSWYQQTPGQGLQFLFEYFSETQRNKGNFPGRFSGRQFSNSRSEMNVSTLELGDSALYLCASSLPDGSYEQYFGPGTRLTVT.

The V call is TRBV6-5, the J call TRBJ1-6; weak D call: TRBD1 (5 bases). Germline values: CDR1 MNHEY, CDR2 SVGAGI. The CDR3 runs 15 residues. Trimming stripped 4 bases from V and 10 bases from J, with 17 bases between. Here the CDR3 reads CASSWDSKAGSPLHF. The CDR3 coding sequence is TGTGCCAGCAGTTGGGACTCCAAGGCCGGCTCACCCCTCCACTTT.

The chain joins TRBV6-2 or TRBV6-3 to TRBJ2-1; 7 nucleotides agree with TRBD1. The V gene end was trimmed by 6 bases and the J gene end by 8 bases; junction bases not matched to a gene: 13. The CDR3 spans 15 residues. The germline gives CDR1 MNHEY, CDR2 SVGEGT. CDR3 in DNA: TGTGCCAGCAGCGAGACAGGGACCCGACGGGATGAGCAGTTCTTC. Its protein is CASSETGTRRDEQFF.

This rearrangement joins TRBV25-1 to TRBJ2-5; D gene unclear. The assigned J gene may be wrong: the sequence end matches TRBJ2-7 better. CDR3 length equals 13 residues. Germline V gene lookup returns CDR1 MGHDK and CDR2 SYGVNS. The CDR3 is CASSMGPPYEQYF. DNA for the CDR3: TGTGCCAGCAGTATGGGTCCGCCCTACGAGCAGTACTTC.

The chain has TRBV20-1 and TRBJ2-7; 7 bases line up with TRBD2. Germline CDR1 DFQATT, CDR2 SNEGSKA (reference sequence). V lost 6 bases, J lost 0 bases, and 8 bases stayed unmatched. The CDR3 extends over 14 amino acids. This chain's CDR3 is CSANRRDYSYEQYF. The CDR3 DNA follows: TGCAGTGCAAACCGCCGGGACTACTCCTACGAGCAGTACTTC.

This chain joins TRBV4-3 and TRBJ1-1, with a tentative D call TRBD1 (5 bases). This CDR3 spans 16 amino acids. Per germline, CDR1 LGHNA and CDR2 YSLEER. Trimming shortened V by 0 bases and J by 1 base, and 12 bases separated the two germline ends. Written as DNA, the CDR3 is TGCGCCAGCAGCCAAGAAAACGGCGGGGGGAACACTGAAGCTTTCTTT. It encodes CASSQENGGGNTEAFF.

V gene TRBV9 combines with J gene TRBJ2-1; 11 positions agree with TRBD1. V was clipped by 4 bases and J by 7 bases; unmatched bases: 4. This CDR3 region has 14 residues. Germline V gene data show CDR1 as SGDLS and CDR2 as YYNGEE. CDR3 loop: CASSRDRGTNEQFF. The CDR3 DNA reads TGTGCCAGCAGCCGGGACAGGGGGACGAATGAGCAGTTCTTC.

In this sample, this clonotype turned up a few times. The rearrangement links TRBV7-2 to TRBJ2-7; D tentatively reads TRBD1 or TRBD2 (7 bases each). Germline-derived CDR1 and CDR2 are SGHTA and FQGNSA. V gave up 5 bases and J gave up 7 bases, with 24 bases separating them. The CDR3 contains 16 residues. The CDR3 here is CASSPGGGRRFGEQYF. In DNA form, the CDR3 reads TGTGCCAGCAGCCCAGGGGGAGGGAGGAGATTCGGGGAGCAGTACTTC.

The chain recombines TRBV5-1 with TRBJ2-1, with 10 bases that match TRBD1. Germline V gene sequence: CDR1 SGHRS, CDR2 YFSETQ. Trimming cost V 2 bases and J 5 bases; bases outside gene matches: 7. This CDR3 contains 16 residues. CDR3 sequence reads: CASSFGGGQGHNEQFF. As DNA, the CDR3 is TGCGCCAGCAGCTTTGGTGGGGGACAGGGGCACAATGAGCAGTTCTTC. Full variable domain (remainder filled in from reference TRBV5-1 and TRBJ2-1): KAGVTQTPRYLIKTRGQQVTLSCSPISGHRSVSWYQQTPGQGLQFLFEYFSETQRNKGNFPGRFSGRQFSNSRSEMNVSTLELGDSALYLCASSFGGGQGHNEQFFGPGTRLTVL.

This rearrangement joins TRBV10-3 to TRBJ2-7; 14 bases match TRBD2. Germline V gives CDR1 ENHRY, CDR2 SYGVKD. The CDR3 contains 17 residues. The J segment lost 0 bases and the V segment lost 6 bases, leaving 7 bases of the junction unmatched. CDR3 sequence: CAIRDGLAGGSSYEQYF. The DNA for the CDR3 is TGTGCCATCAGAGACGGACTAGCGGGGGGCTCCTCCTACGAGCAGTACTTC.

The genes are TRBV14 and TRBJ2-1; D gene ambiguous. Trimming took off 4 bases at V and 7 bases at J, with 17 bases between the two ends. The CDR3 contains 15 residues. The germline CDR1 and CDR2 sequences are SGHDN and FVKESK. CDR3 coding DNA: TGTGCCAGCAGCCCCCCCGATTCGAGCCAAAATGAGCAGTTCTTC. It codes for CASSPPDSSQNEQFF.

The chain couples TRBV7-2 to TRBJ1-2, with 9 bases identical to TRBD1. CDR3 length: 15 amino acids. CDR1 and CDR2 from the germline V gene are SGHTA and FQGNSA. V lost 5 bases and J lost 5; bases outside the gene matches: 9. The CDR3 reads CASSTTGGGVYGYTF. The CDR3 DNA sequence: TGTGCCAGCAGCACCACAGGGGGCGGGGTATATGGCTACACCTTC.

This clonotype was detected a few times. This chain joins TRBV7-2 and TRBJ2-5; D unresolved. The CDR3 has 14 residues. With 5 bases removed from V and 1 base from J, the gap between germline ends came to 11 bases. Germline lookup yields CDR1 SGHTA and CDR2 FQGNSA. Here the CDR3 reads CASSPARTQETQYF. CDR3 coding DNA: TGTGCCAGCAGCCCAGCCCGGACCCAAGAGACCCAGTACTTC.

This chain joins TRBV7-8 and TRBJ1-1; tentative D call: TRBD1 (6 bases). The V gene lost 6 bases and the J gene lost 5 bases, with 34 bases spanning the gap. Germline values: CDR1 SGHVS, CDR2 FQNEAQ. The CDR3 has 20 residues. CDR3 sequence reads: CASRYTPTRDRTSRGTEAFF. As DNA, the CDR3 is TGTGCCAGCAGATATACACCCACGCGAGACAGAACCTCTAGGGGGACTGAAGCTTTCTTT.

CDR3 loop: CSAPLAGVETQYF. The CDR3 coding sequence is TGCAGCGCCCCCCTAGCTGGGGTCGAGACCCAGTACTTC. V usage is TRBV20-1 and J usage is TRBJ2-5; D is possibly TRBD2 (5 bases). This CDR3 contains 13 residues. Per germline, CDR1 DFQATT and CDR2 SNEGSKA (reference sequence).

This clonotype was picked up one time. J is TRBJ1-2 and V is TRBV11-3; no clear D gene. With 5 bases removed from V and 8 bases from J, the gap between germline ends came to 24 bases. The CDR3 has 16 residues. Germline lookup yields CDR1 SGHNT and CDR2 YENEEA. CDR3 bases: TGTGCCAGCAGCACCGAGGGAGCGTGGAAACCGGGGGGCTACACCTTC. This sequence encodes CASSTEGAWKPGGYTF.

The chain joins TRBV7-3 to TRBJ2-3; D is ambiguous. Germline CDR1 SGHTA, CDR2 FQGTGA. The CDR3 length is 14 residues. Between the trimmed V and J ends, which lost 0 bases and 0 bases, there was a span of 4 bases. The chain's CDR3 is CASSLTESTDTQYF. CDR3 in DNA: TGTGCCAGCAGCTTAACGGAGAGCACAGATACGCAGTATTTT.

About this clonotype itself: A junction end diverges from the germline sequence, so it may reflect a read error. The chain joins TRBV7-3 to TRBJ2-7, with D perhaps matching TRBD1 (5 bases). Germline loops: CDR1 SGHTA, CDR2 FQGTGA. This CDR3 is built from 13 residues. The CDR3: CAGSLTVRGEQYF. CDR3 DNA: TGTGCCGGCAGCTTAACAGTTAGGGGCGAGCAGTACTTC. The full variable domain, in which reference TRBV7-3 and TRBJ2-7 provide the parts outside the CDR3, is GAGVSQTPSNKVTEKGKYVELRCDPISGHTALYWYRQSLGQGPEFLIYFQGTGAADDSGLPNDRFFAVRPEGSVSTLKIQRTERGDSAVYLCAGSLTVRGEQYFGPGTRLTVT.

V usage is TRBV4-1 and J usage is TRBJ2-1, with TRBD2 matching 10 bases. J was trimmed by 4 bases and V by 0 bases; bases with no gene match: 12. Germline CDR1 and CDR2: MGHRA and YSYEKL. The CDR3 length is 19 residues. The CDR3 DNA reads TGCGCCAGCAGCCAAGATCGAACTAGCGGGGTCCCAAATTACAATGAGCAGTTCTTC. Protein sequence: CASSQDRTSGVPNYNEQFF.

This clonotype was seen ten or more times. The J gene is TRBJ2-1, the V gene TRBV6-5, with 8 nucleotides matching TRBD2. The V gene end was trimmed by 4 bases and the J gene end by 6 bases; junction bases not matched to a gene: 8. The germline V gene encodes CDR1 MNHEY and CDR2 SVGAGI. The CDR3 is 15 residues long. The CDR3 bases are TGTGCCAGCAGTTCACGGGTAGCGGGGCTCAATGAGCAGTTCTTC. Protein product: CASSSRVAGLNEQFF.

The chain employs TRBV9 and TRBJ2-3, with 8 nucleotides matching TRBD2. The length of the CDR3 is 15 residues. CDR1 and CDR2 (germline): SGDLS, YYNGEE. The J segment lost 2 bases and the V segment lost 5 bases, leaving 7 bases of the junction unmatched. DNA of the CDR3: TGTGCCAGCAGATCAACGGGAGGGACCACAGATACGCAGTATTTT. Amino acid sequence: CASRSTGGTTDTQYF.

The CDR3 region is CASSLAQGGNGEQYF. The CDR3, as DNA: TGCGCCAGCAGCTTGGCTCAGGGTGGAAATGGCGAGCAGTACTTC. This chain uses TRBV5-1 with TRBJ2-5, with a possible D match to TRBD1 (5 bases). TRBJ2-7 explains the end of the DNA better; the J call may be wrong. The CDR3 has 15 residues. The germline CDR1 and CDR2 sequences are SGHRS and YFSETQ.

This rearrangement joins TRBV10-3 to TRBJ1-2; D call uncertain. V lost 2 bases and J 8 bases, leaving 18 bases between the germline ends. The germline V gene has CDR1 ENHRY and CDR2 SYGVKD. The CDR3 has 15 residues. The CDR3 loop reads CAISERDTRRIGYTF. The CDR3 DNA is TGTGCCATCAGTGAGCGAGACACCCGTAGGATCGGCTACACCTTC.

This clonotype was counted many times. The chain uses TRBV6-5 and TRBJ2-3, with 12 positions matching TRBD2. Germline loops: CDR1 MNHEY, CDR2 SVGAGI. V was pared by 5 bases and J by 6 bases, with 6 bases of the junction left unmatched. The CDR3 length is 15 residues. The CDR3 is CASSLAGGHFDTQYF. CDR3 DNA sequence: TGTGCCAGCAGTCTAGCGGGAGGGCACTTCGATACGCAGTATTTT.

This clonotype was seen a handful of times. The V call is TRBV20-1, the J call TRBJ2-3, with 9 bases fitting TRBD1. The V segment lost 6 bases and the J segment 2 bases; nucleotides outside the gene matches: 9. The V gene's germline CDR1 is DFQATT and CDR2 SNEGSKA (reference sequence). The CDR3 is 15 amino acids. CDR3 coding DNA: TGCAGTGCGTCAGACAGGGGGACCTACACAGATACGCAGTATTTT. Its protein product is CSASDRGTYTDTQYF.

This chain uses TRBV4-1 with TRBJ1-6; D gene unclear. Germline CDR1 MGHRA, CDR2 YSYEKL. The CDR3 extends over 16 amino acids. V gave up 1 base and J gave up 9 bases, with 16 bases separating them. CDR3 protein: CASSQVPTGAGSPLHF. In DNA form, the CDR3 reads TGCGCCAGCAGCCAAGTCCCCACGGGAGCAGGTTCACCCCTCCACTTT.

The chain couples TRBV6-2 or TRBV6-3 to TRBJ2-6; D assignment may be TRBD1 or TRBD2 (5 bases each). This CDR3 region has 15 residues. CDR1 and CDR2 from the germline V gene are MNHEY and SVGEGT. V was pared by 5 bases and J by 0 bases, with 8 bases between. Here the CDR3 DNA reads TGTGCCAGCAGTGGGGGAATCTCTGGGGCCAACGTCCTGACTTTC. It codes for CASSGGISGANVLTF.